One TCR beta chain is described in this entry. What it binds is not known. The data belong to a study of T cells in localized non-small cell lung cancer. Overall study findings and caveats: A higher density of T cells in blood coincided with extended overall survival. Only one tumor region was sequenced, so heterogeneity remains possible. Peak T cell clonality was found in uninvolved adjacent lung, exceeding tumor. Paired adjacent lung recovered a median around 60 of the top 100 tumor clones.

CDR1 is MDHEN, CDR2 SYDVKM, per germline. The CDR3 has 14 residues. With 5 bases removed from V and 6 bases from J, the gap between germline ends came to 11 bases. Produced via immunoSEQ multiplex PCR; TCRdb's table is partial and in-frame only. The sample contains 55,000 or so clones, 60% to 85% of which appear only once. The chain links TRBV28 to TRBJ1-6; D gene ambiguous. This clonotype was sampled from a woman between 40 and 69 years old with stage II lung adenocarcinoma. Sample: PBMCs, taken before any cancer treatment. Here the CDR3 DNA reads TGTGCCAGCAGTCTTGGGCAGGTTAATTCACCCCTCCACTTT. Protein sequence: CASSLGQVNSPLHF. The whole variable domain, filled in from reference TRBV28 and TRBJ1-6, reads DVKVTQSSRYLVKRTGEKVFLECVQDMDHENMFWYRQDPGLGLRLIYFSYDVKMKEKGDIPEGYSVSREKKERFSLILESASTNQTSMYLCASSLGQVNSPLHFGNGTRLTVT.